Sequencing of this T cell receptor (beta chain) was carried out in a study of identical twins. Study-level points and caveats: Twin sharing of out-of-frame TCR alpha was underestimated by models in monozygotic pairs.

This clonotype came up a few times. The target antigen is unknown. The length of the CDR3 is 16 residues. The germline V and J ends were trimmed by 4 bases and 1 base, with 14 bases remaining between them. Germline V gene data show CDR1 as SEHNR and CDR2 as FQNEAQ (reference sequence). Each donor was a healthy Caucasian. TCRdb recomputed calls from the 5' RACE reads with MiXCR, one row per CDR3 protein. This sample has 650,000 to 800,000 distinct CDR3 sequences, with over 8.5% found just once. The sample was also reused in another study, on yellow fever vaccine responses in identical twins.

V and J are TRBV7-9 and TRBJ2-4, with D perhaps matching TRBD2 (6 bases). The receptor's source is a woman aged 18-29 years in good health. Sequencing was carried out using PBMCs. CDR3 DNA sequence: TGTGCCAGCAGCTCCCCCGGCGGGGTGGCCAAAAACATTCAGTACTTC. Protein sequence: CASSSPGGVAKNIQYF.